Shown below are 25 T cell receptor beta chains from a single sample sequenced in a study of OX40 agonist ivuxolimab in advanced cancers. Profiling relied on immunoSEQ multiplex PCR, and the TCRdb table lists in-frame clones only, not all of them. This sample carries approximately 66,000 clones, roughly 85% of them seen once, and the ten largest clones take 0.83%. Sequenced material: CD4+ or CD8+ T cells sorted from blood, taken in a trial of the OX40 agonist ivuxolimab. Source of these receptors: an adult with an advanced solid tumor such as melanoma, head and neck, liver or kidney cancer.

As to this clone: One end of the junction is discordant with germline, which a read error may explain. The chain has TRBV7-2 and TRBJ2-4; D gene uncertain. Per germline, CDR1 SGHTA and CDR2 FQGNSA. The CDR3 runs 13 residues. The CDR3 loop reads CASSLDTLSIRYF. For the CDR3, the DNA is TGTGCCAGCAGCTTAGACACCTTGTCCATTCGGTACTTC.

The CDR3 region has the DNA TGTGCCAGCAGGGAAGACAGGGGCAGGAATGAGCAGTTCTTC. Residues: CASREDRGRNEQFF. The chain couples TRBV7-2 to TRBJ2-1; 8 nucleotides line up with TRBD1. Germline CDR1 is SGHTA and CDR2 is FQGNSA. The CDR3 has 14 amino acids. J was trimmed by 7 bases and V by 6 bases; bases with no gene match: 8.

This clone appeared once. The chain combines TRBV19 with TRBJ2-5; 14 bases are a match to TRBD2. V shed 11 bases, J shed 1 base, and the junction held 6 bases outside the gene matches. Germline V gene sequence: CDR1 LNHDA, CDR2 SQIVND (reference sequence). The CDR3 extends over 15 amino acids. The CDR3 is CAVRTSGGLQETQYF. The DNA of the CDR3 is TGTGCCGTCCGGACTAGCGGGGGGCTCCAAGAGACCCAGTACTTC.

The gene calls are TRBV30 and TRBJ2-5, with 12 bases matching TRBD1. CDR1 is GTSNPN and CDR2 is SVGIG in the germline V gene (reference sequence). This CDR3 spans 15 amino acids. V shed 6 bases, J shed 5 bases, and the junction held 10 bases outside the gene matches. CDR3: CACKLGQGARETQYF. The CDR3 bases are TGTGCCTGTAAACTGGGACAGGGGGCGAGGGAGACCCAGTACTTC. The full variable domain, its missing parts supplied by reference TRBV30 and TRBJ2-5, is SQTIHQWPATLVQPVGSPLSLECTVEGTSNPNLYWYRQAAGRGLQLLFYSVGIGQISSEVPQNLSASRPQDRQFILSSKKLLLSDSGFYLCACKLGQGARETQYFGPGTRLLVL.

The chain recombines TRBV19 with TRBJ2-1, with 9 bases lining up with TRBD2. Germline CDR1 and CDR2: LNHDA and SQIVND (reference sequence). The CDR3 consists of 15 residues. J lost 9 bases, V lost 0 bases, and 6 bases had no gene match. The CDR3 coding sequence is TGTGCCAGTAGTATAGAGGGCGGGGGGGCCGGTGAGCAGTTCTTC. Its protein is CASSIEGGGAGEQFF.

This chain connects TRBV19 to TRBJ1-4; maybe TRBD1 (6 bases). Deletions cut 4 bases from V and 8 bases from J, with 14 bases between. Germline lookup yields CDR1 LNHDA and CDR2 SQIVND (reference sequence). The CDR3 extends over 14 amino acids. CDR3 DNA sequence: TGTGCCAGTAGTAGGGGGGCTCCGGGCGAAAAACTGTTTTTT. As protein: CASSRGAPGEKLFF.

This clone was observed a single time. The rearrangement links TRBV19 to TRBJ2-1; unclear D gene. Germline V gives CDR1 LNHDA, CDR2 SQIVND (reference sequence). There are 13 residues in the CDR3. V was shortened by 5 bases and J by 10 bases, with 15 bases between the two germline ends. The CDR3 loop is CASSDPRIQEQFF. DNA for the CDR3: TGTGCCAGTAGTGACCCTAGGATCCAGGAGCAGTTCTTC.

The chain employs TRBV18 and TRBJ1-1; D gene ambiguous. This CDR3 has 13 amino acids. Trimming shortened V by 2 bases and J by 4 bases, and 8 bases separated the two germline ends. Germline assignment: CDR1 KGHSH and CDR2 LQKENI. The CDR3: CASSPRSSTEAFF. The CDR3 coding sequence is TGTGCCAGCTCACCAAGGAGTTCCACTGAAGCTTTCTTT. Together with reference TRBV18 and TRBJ1-1, the CDR3 gives the full variable domain: NAGVMQNPRHLVRRRGQEARLRCSPMKGHSHVYWYRQLPEEGLKFMVYLQKENIIDESGMPKERFSAEFPKEGPSILRIQQVVRGDSAAYFCASSPRSSTEAFFGQGTRLTVV.

The rearrangement links TRBV5-6 to TRBJ1-4; D uncertain. V lost 2 bases and J lost 0, with 11 bases in between. The CDR3 contains 16 residues. Germline values: CDR1 SGHDT, CDR2 YYEEEE. CDR3 loop: CASSFRSRATNEKLFF. The CDR3 DNA is TGTGCCAGCAGCTTTAGGTCAAGGGCAACTAATGAAAAACTGTTTTTT.

The chain employs TRBV7-8 and TRBJ1-6; D remains ambiguous. Germline CDR1 reads SGHVS; CDR2 reads FQNEAQ. The CDR3 runs to 16 residues. Trimming took 2 bases from V and 3 from J, leaving 11 bases between them. The CDR3: CASSLNSPYYNSPLHF. DNA for the CDR3: TGTGCCAGCAGCTTAAACAGCCCCTACTATAATTCACCCCTCCACTTT.

This sequence joins TRBV7-2 and TRBJ1-1; D remains ambiguous. The CDR3 contains 14 residues. Germline CDR1 SGHTA, CDR2 FQGNSA. V dropped 3 bases and J dropped 1 base, with 9 bases sitting between them. The CDR3 reads CASSLRPTNTEAFF. Written as DNA, the CDR3 is TGTGCCAGCAGCTTGAGACCGACGAACACTGAAGCTTTCTTT.

CDR3 protein: CASSPKTGDYEQYF. In DNA, the CDR3 is TGTGCCAGCTCACCAAAGACAGGGGACTACGAGCAGTACTTC. The chain carries TRBV18 and TRBJ2-7; 8 nucleotides agree with TRBD1. Germline V gene lookup returns CDR1 KGHSH and CDR2 LQKENI. The ends lost 2 bases at V and 3 bases at J; junction bases unmatched: 3. This CDR3 has 14 residues.

V and J are TRBV7-3 and TRBJ2-2; weak D call: TRBD2 (6 bases). The CDR3 consists of 16 residues. V was shortened by 5 bases and J by 0 bases, with 13 bases between the two germline ends. CDR1 and CDR2 from the germline V gene are SGHTA and FQGTGA. The CDR3 DNA follows: TGTGCCAGCAGCCTATACGGGGGTTCGAACACCGGGGAGCTGTTTTTT. This sequence encodes CASSLYGGSNTGELFF. Full variable domain (outside the CDR3, taken from reference TRBV7-3 and TRBJ2-2): GAGVSQTPSNKVTEKGKYVELRCDPISGHTALYWYRQSLGQGPEFLIYFQGTGAADDSGLPNDRFFAVRPEGSVSTLKIQRTERGDSAVYLCASSLYGGSNTGELFFGEGSRLTVL.

V is TRBV7-2 and J is TRBJ2-5, with D possibly matching TRBD2 (5 bases). Trimming cost V 8 bases and J 4 bases, with 11 bases left between them. Germline V CDR1 and CDR2: SGHTA, FQGNSA. The CDR3 extends over 12 amino acids. For the CDR3, the DNA is TGTGCCAGCCGGCCCGAGGGAGAGACCCAGTACTTC. Translating it yields CASRPEGETQYF. Full variable domain (remainder filled in from reference TRBV7-2 and TRBJ2-5): GAGVSQSPSNKVTEKGKDVELRCDPISGHTALYWYRQSLGQGLEFLIYFQGNSAPDKSGLPSDRFSAERTGGSVSTLTIQRTQQEDSAVYLCASRPEGETQYFGPGTRLLVL.

This clone has just a few counts. This sequence joins TRBV20-1 and TRBJ1-4; D gene unclear. CDR1 is DFQATT, CDR2 SNEGSKA, per germline (reference sequence). CDR3 length: 10 amino acids. Trimming cost V 3 bases and J 8 bases, with 4 bases left between them. This chain's CDR3 is CSASGEKLFF. CDR3 sequence (DNA): TGCAGTGCTAGCGGGGAAAAACTGTTTTTT.

Written as DNA, the CDR3 is TGTGCCAGCAGTTACGAGCGATCCTCCTACGAGCAGTACTTC. Translated, it gives CASSYERSSYEQYF. The chain recombines TRBV6-5 with TRBJ2-7; D is uncertain. The CDR3 runs to 14 residues. CDR1 is MNHEY and CDR2 is SVGAGI in the germline V gene. With 2 bases removed from V and 0 bases from J, the gap between germline ends came to 8 bases.

This sequence joins TRBV5-8 and TRBJ2-3, with D tentatively TRBD2 (6 bases). V gave up 4 bases and J gave up 0 bases, with 12 bases separating them. This CDR3 is built from 15 residues. Per the germline V gene, CDR1 is SGHTS and CDR2 is YDEGEE. The CDR3 DNA reads TGTGCCAGCAGCCCAACCGGGACTAGCACAGATACGCAGTATTTT. Amino acids: CASSPTGTSTDTQYF.

The chain combines TRBV7-9 with TRBJ2-7; TRBD1 is a possible D gene (5 bases). The CDR3 extends over 15 amino acids. V was shortened by 5 bases and J by 2 bases, with 16 bases between the two germline ends. Germline V lookup: CDR1 SEHNR, CDR2 FQNEAQ (reference sequence). The CDR3 loop is CASSPSGARPYEQYF. In DNA, the CDR3 is TGTGCCAGCAGCCCTAGTGGGGCAAGGCCCTACGAGCAGTACTTC.

The V and J genes are TRBV7-2 and TRBJ2-5; 7 positions match TRBD1. TRBJ2-7 explains the end of the DNA better; the J call may be wrong. Germline lookup yields CDR1 SGHTA and CDR2 FQGNSA. CDR3 length: 14 residues. CDR3 sequence (DNA): TGTGCCAGCAGATCAACTCCGGGACAGAACGAGCAGTACTTC. This translates into CASRSTPGQNEQYF.

The chain is built from TRBV6-5 and TRBJ2-5; 7 positions match TRBD1. This CDR3 spans 15 amino acids. V dropped 0 bases and J dropped 3; count of bases not matched to a gene: 4. CDR1 and CDR2 (germline): MNHEY, SVGAGI. In DNA, the CDR3 is TGTGCCAGCAGTTACTCCAGGGACAGAAAAGAGACCCAGTACTTC. The encoded protein is CASSYSRDRKETQYF.

Details on this clone: Distinct nucleotide sequences in the sample also encode this CDR3. The chain combines TRBV18 with TRBJ2-2, with D unclear. Germline CDR1 KGHSH, CDR2 LQKENI. V was shortened by 3 bases and J by 2 bases, with 4 bases between the two germline ends. CDR3 length: 13 amino acids. The CDR3 protein is CASSPPNTGELFF. The CDR3 DNA reads as TGTGCCAGCTCACCTCCTAACACCGGGGAGCTGTTTTTT.

The chain recombines TRBV6-5 with TRBJ2-1, with D perhaps TRBD1 (7 bases). V dropped 6 bases and J dropped 4 bases, with 13 bases sitting between them. This CDR3 comprises 14 residues. Germline lookup yields CDR1 MNHEY and CDR2 SVGAGI. The CDR3 DNA is TGTGCCAGCAGGCCAGGGGGGCCATACAATGAGCAGTTCTTC. Residues: CASRPGGPYNEQFF.

V is TRBV30 and J is TRBJ2-1; maybe TRBD2 (5 bases). CDR1 and CDR2 from the germline V gene are GTSNPN and SVGIG (reference sequence). V was clipped by 2 bases and J by 9 bases, with 11 bases between them. The length of the CDR3 is 12 residues. The DNA of the CDR3 is TGTGCCTGGAGTCCTAGCTTAGGTGAGCAGTTCTTC. Translating gives CAWSPSLGEQFF.

The V call is TRBV28, the J call TRBJ1-3; D is uncertain. Germline values: CDR1 MDHEN, CDR2 SYDVKM. The CDR3 covers 14 residues. Trimming stripped 4 bases from V and 0 bases from J, with 7 bases between. CDR3 DNA sequence: TGTGCCAGCAGTTCGTCGAGCTCTGGAAACACCATATATTTT. Translating gives CASSSSSSGNTIYF. The variable domain in full, with the rest retrieved from reference TRBV28 and TRBJ1-3, is DVKVTQSSRYLVKRTGEKVFLECVQDMDHENMFWYRQDPGLGLRLIYFSYDVKMKEKGDIPEGYSVSREKKERFSLILESASTNQTSMYLCASSSSSSGNTIYFGEGSWLTVV.

The chain joins TRBV5-1 to TRBJ1-5; D not certain. Trimming pared 0 bases from V and 2 bases from J, leaving 9 bases between. Germline V CDR1 and CDR2: SGHRS, YFSETQ. The CDR3 totals 15 residues. This CDR3 reads CASSLAADGNQPQHF. The CDR3 DNA reads as TGCGCCAGCAGCTTGGCGGCCGATGGCAATCAGCCCCAGCATTTT.